The 18 T cell receptor beta chains below all came from one sample that was sequenced in a study of CD8 T cells in ankylosing spondylitis. TCRdb re-called the 5' RACE reads through MiXCR, storing one row per CDR3 protein. The sample shows under 200,000 distinct CDR3 sequences, approximately 10% of them seen only once. The sequencing sample was made of blood, either unsorted or a sorted T cell fraction (not recorded which). These receptors originate from a female donor with ankylosing spondylitis or in good health (not recorded which).

J is TRBJ1-1 and V is TRBV19; D uncertain. Deletions cut 3 bases from V and 1 base from J, with 9 bases between. In germline, CDR1 is LNHDA, CDR2 SQIVND (reference sequence). The CDR3 sequence is 14 residues long. The CDR3 protein is CASSIPSANTEAFF. CDR3 DNA sequence: TGTGCCAGTAGTATCCCCAGCGCGAACACTGAAGCTTTCTTT.

The rearrangement joins TRBV14 to TRBJ2-7; no reliable D call. The germline V gene has CDR1 SGHDN and CDR2 FVKESK. The V and J ends lost 0 bases and 5 bases respectively, with 11 bases between them. The CDR3 has 14 residues. CDR3 sequence reads: CASSQDPHVDEQYF. The CDR3 DNA is TGTGCCAGCAGCCAAGATCCCCACGTAGACGAGCAGTACTTC.

This clonotype was detected ten times or more. The CDR3 loop reads CSVEVPGEGSYNEQFF. As DNA, the CDR3 is TGCAGCGTTGAAGTCCCCGGGGAAGGCTCCTACAATGAGCAGTTCTTC. The chain employs TRBV29-1 and TRBJ2-1, with D perhaps TRBD2 (5 bases). The V end was cut by 1 base, the J end by 0 bases, with 13 bases between. This CDR3 has 16 residues. CDR1 SQVTM and CDR2 ANQGSEA come from the germline V gene.

This clonotype was counted only a few times. This chain links TRBV12-3 or TRBV12-4 with TRBJ2-7; D gene unclear. Trimming pared 8 bases from V and 3 bases from J, leaving 8 bases between. The CDR3 spans 11 residues. This chain's CDR3 is CASQSGYEQYF. CDR3 nucleotide sequence: TGTGCCAGCCAGAGTGGCTACGAGCAGTACTTC.

The chain links TRBV6-5 to TRBJ2-1; perhaps TRBD2 as D (7 bases). The CDR3 runs to 12 residues. Between the trimmed V and J ends, which lost 8 bases and 12 bases, there was a span of 17 bases. Looked up from germline, CDR1 is MNHEY and CDR2 is SVGAGI. The CDR3 sequence: CASRGAGVGQFF. In DNA form, the CDR3 reads TGTGCCAGCCGGGGGGCGGGAGTGGGGCAGTTCTTC.

Ten or more counts support this clonotype. The rearrangement uses TRBV7-9 and TRBJ2-1; 12 bases map to TRBD2. The germline V gene encodes CDR1 SEHNR and CDR2 FQNEAQ (reference sequence). The CDR3 length is 15 residues. Trimming removed 5 bases from V and 7 bases from J; junction bases left unmatched: 6. In nucleotides, the CDR3 is TGTGCCAGCAGCCTTGGACTAGCGGGAAGTAATGAGCAGTTCTTC. It codes for CASSLGLAGSNEQFF.

This chain uses TRBV11-2 with TRBJ2-1; 10 bases align to TRBD2. The CDR3 has 16 amino acids. J was trimmed by 5 bases and V by 4 bases; bases with no gene match: 8. Germline V gene lookup returns CDR1 SGHAT and CDR2 FQNNGV. CDR3 DNA sequence: TGTGCCAGCAGCTCGACCGGGACTAGCGCGAACAATGAGCAGTTCTTC. This gives the protein CASSSTGTSANNEQFF. The variable domain in full, completed from reference TRBV11-2 and TRBJ2-1, reads EAGVAQSPRYKIIEKRQSVAFWCNPISGHATLYWYQQILGQGPKLLIQFQNNGVVDDSQLPKDRFSAERLKGVDSTLKIQPAKLEDSAVYLCASSSTGTSANNEQFFGPGTRLTVL.

V and J are TRBV6-2 or TRBV6-3 and TRBJ2-1; D is perhaps TRBD1 (5 bases). Trimming pared 5 bases from V and 3 bases from J, leaving 17 bases between. The CDR3 runs 16 residues. CDR1 and CDR2 from the germline V gene are MNHEY and SVGEGT. CDR3 coding DNA: TGTGCCAGCAGTAGGGGATGGGAAGGAGACTACAATGAGCAGTTCTTC. It specifies CASSRGWEGDYNEQFF.

The gene calls are TRBV7-2 and TRBJ2-1, with D maybe TRBD2 (6 bases). The length of the CDR3 is 12 residues. Germline lookup yields CDR1 SGHTA and CDR2 FQGNSA. Trimming pared 1 base from V and 13 bases from J, leaving 11 bases between. Here the CDR3 reads CASSLGRDSQFF. CDR3 bases: TGTGCCAGCAGCTTAGGCCGGGACTCTCAGTTCTTC.

This clonotype was counted only a few times. This chain links TRBV14 with TRBJ2-1; D not certain. This CDR3 contains 10 residues. Germline V gene lookup returns CDR1 SGHDN and CDR2 FVKESK. V dropped 10 bases and J dropped 10 bases, with 11 bases sitting between them. The chain's CDR3 is CANSTREQFF. The CDR3 nucleotides read TGTGCCAACTCGACCAGGGAGCAGTTCTTC.

This clonotype was seen only a few times. The rearrangement uses TRBV19 and TRBJ1-5; no definite D call. Trimming took off 3 bases at V and 6 bases at J, with 3 bases between the two ends. The germline V gene has CDR1 LNHDA and CDR2 SQIVND (reference sequence). The CDR3 has 11 amino acids. The CDR3 region has the DNA TGTGCCAGTAGTATTGGTCAGCCCCAGCATTTT. The encoded protein is CASSIGQPQHF.

There are a few counts of this clonotype. The gene calls are TRBV24-1 and TRBJ2-5, with TRBD1 identical over 9 bases. CDR3 size: 14 residues. Looked up from germline, CDR1 is KGHDR and CDR2 is SFDVKD. V gave up 3 bases and J gave up 7 bases; unmatched junction bases: 5. The CDR3 sequence is CATSDRTGVGTQYF. The CDR3 region has the DNA TGTGCCACCAGTGATCGGACAGGGGTAGGGACCCAGTACTTC.

The V and J genes are TRBV15 and TRBJ1-1, with a possible D match to TRBD1 (6 bases). The CDR3 loop spans 15 amino acids. CDR1 is LNHNV, CDR2 YYDKDF, per germline (reference sequence). V lost 5 bases and J lost 1, with 14 bases in between. CDR3 sequence (DNA): TGTGCCACCAGCCGTTACAGGGATGGGAACACTGAAGCTTTCTTT. Amino acids: CATSRYRDGNTEAFF.

This clonotype was picked up many times. The chain couples TRBV10-3 to TRBJ2-4; tentative D call: TRBD2 (5 bases). The CDR3 sequence is 13 residues long. In germline, CDR1 is ENHRY, CDR2 SYGVKD. Deletions cut 6 bases from V and 8 bases from J, with 14 bases between. CDR3 region: CAIRGELEDIQYF. DNA of the CDR3: TGTGCCATCAGGGGAGAACTAGAGGACATTCAGTACTTC.

The sample holds a few counts of this clonotype. The genes are TRBV12-5 and TRBJ2-3, with 8 bases that match TRBD2. V lost 6 bases, J lost 2 bases, and 4 bases stayed unmatched. This CDR3 spans 14 amino acids. CDR1 is LGHNT, CDR2 FRNRAP, per germline. The CDR3 DNA reads TGTGCTAGTGGGCTAGCGGGCCTCACAGATACGCAGTATTTT. Translation: CASGLAGLTDTQYF.

This clonotype was picked up many times. The chain employs TRBV15 and TRBJ2-1; D uncertain. The germline V and J ends were trimmed by 0 bases and 8 bases, with 8 bases remaining between them. The germline gives CDR1 LNHNV, CDR2 YYDKDF (reference sequence). There are 13 residues in the CDR3. The CDR3 sequence: CATSREFADEQFF. For the CDR3, the DNA is TGTGCCACCAGCAGAGAGTTTGCTGATGAGCAGTTCTTC.

V is TRBV7-2 and J is TRBJ2-1, with D perhaps matching TRBD1 or TRBD2 (5 bases each). V lost 4 bases, J lost 0 bases, and 10 bases lay in between. The CDR3 consists of 15 residues. The germline V gene encodes CDR1 SGHTA and CDR2 FQGNSA. The DNA for the CDR3 is TGTGCCAGCAGCTGGGACGGTAGCTCCTACAATGAGCAGTTCTTC. It translates to CASSWDGSSYNEQFF.

In this sample, this clonotype turned up many times. V usage is TRBV14 and J usage is TRBJ1-2; D gene uncertain. CDR1 SGHDN and CDR2 FVKESK come from the germline V gene. Deletions cut 4 bases from V and 4 bases from J, with 10 bases between. The CDR3 loop spans 13 amino acids. The CDR3 sequence: CASSPSPTYGYTF. Here the CDR3 DNA reads TGTGCCAGCAGCCCCTCCCCAACCTATGGCTACACCTTC.